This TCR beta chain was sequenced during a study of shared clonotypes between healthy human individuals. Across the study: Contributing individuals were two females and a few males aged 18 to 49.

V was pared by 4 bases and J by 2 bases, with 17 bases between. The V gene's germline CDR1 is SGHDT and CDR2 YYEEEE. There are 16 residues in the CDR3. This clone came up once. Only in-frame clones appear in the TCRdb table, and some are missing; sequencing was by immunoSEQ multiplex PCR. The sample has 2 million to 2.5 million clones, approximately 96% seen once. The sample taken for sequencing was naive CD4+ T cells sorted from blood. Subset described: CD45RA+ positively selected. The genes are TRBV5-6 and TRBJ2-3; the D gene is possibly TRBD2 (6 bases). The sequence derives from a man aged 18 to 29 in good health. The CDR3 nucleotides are TGTGCCAGCAGCAGGGATAGCGGCGCCAACACAGATACGCAGTATTTT. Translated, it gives CASSRDSGANTDTQYF.